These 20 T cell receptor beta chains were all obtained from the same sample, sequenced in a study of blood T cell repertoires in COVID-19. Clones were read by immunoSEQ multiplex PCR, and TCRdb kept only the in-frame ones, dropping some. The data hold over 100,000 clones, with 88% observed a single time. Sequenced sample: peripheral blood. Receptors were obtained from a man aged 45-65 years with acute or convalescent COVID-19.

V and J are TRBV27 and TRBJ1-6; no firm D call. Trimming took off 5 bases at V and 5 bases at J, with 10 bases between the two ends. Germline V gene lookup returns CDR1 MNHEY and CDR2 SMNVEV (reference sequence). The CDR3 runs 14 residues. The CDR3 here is CASSPRRDNSPLHF. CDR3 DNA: TGTGCCAGCAGTCCCCGCCGGGATAATTCACCCCTCCACTTT.

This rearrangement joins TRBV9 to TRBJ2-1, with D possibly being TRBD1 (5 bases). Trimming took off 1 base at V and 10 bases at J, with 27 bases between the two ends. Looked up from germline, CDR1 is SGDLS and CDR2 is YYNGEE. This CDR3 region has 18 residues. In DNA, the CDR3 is TGTGCCAGCAGCGTAACCCCCCTTTGGGGCGGAGTCCCGAAGGAGCAGTTCTTC. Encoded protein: CASSVTPLWGGVPKEQFF.

The CDR3, as DNA: TGTGCCAGCCGGCGGTACACTGAAGCTTTCTTT. As protein: CASRRYTEAFF. This chain uses TRBV28 with TRBJ1-1; no clear D. CDR1 is MDHEN, CDR2 SYDVKM, per germline. The V and J ends lost 8 bases and 3 bases respectively, with 7 bases between them. The CDR3 is made up of 11 amino acids. The full variable domain, its missing parts supplied by reference TRBV28 and TRBJ1-1, is DVKVTQSSRYLVKRTGEKVFLECVQDMDHENMFWYRQDPGLGLRLIYFSYDVKMKEKGDIPEGYSVSREKKERFSLILESASTNQTSMYLCASRRYTEAFFGQGTRLTVV.

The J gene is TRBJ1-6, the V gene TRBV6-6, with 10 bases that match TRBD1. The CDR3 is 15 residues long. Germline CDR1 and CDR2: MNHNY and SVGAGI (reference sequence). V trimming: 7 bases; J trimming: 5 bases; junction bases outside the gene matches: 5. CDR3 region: CASKKTGGDNSPLHF. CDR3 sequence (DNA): TGTGCCAGCAAAAAGACAGGGGGCGATAATTCACCCCTCCACTTT.

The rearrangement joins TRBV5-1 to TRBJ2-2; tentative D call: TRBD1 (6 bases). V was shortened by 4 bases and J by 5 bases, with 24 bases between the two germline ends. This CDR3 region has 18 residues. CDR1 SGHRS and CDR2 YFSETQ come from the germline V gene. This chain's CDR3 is CASSPMPRTAPGTGELFF. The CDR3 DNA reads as TGCGCCAGCAGCCCGATGCCGAGGACAGCCCCGGGGACCGGGGAGCTGTTTTTT.

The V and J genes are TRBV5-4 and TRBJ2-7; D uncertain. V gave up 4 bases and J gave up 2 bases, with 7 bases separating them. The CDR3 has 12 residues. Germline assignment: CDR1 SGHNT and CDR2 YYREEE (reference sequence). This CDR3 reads CASSPQTYEQYF. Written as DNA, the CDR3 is TGTGCCAGCAGCCCACAAACCTACGAGCAGTACTTC. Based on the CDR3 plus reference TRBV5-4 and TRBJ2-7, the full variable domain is ETGVTQSPTHLIKTRGQQVTLRCSSQSGHNTVSWYQQALGQGPQFIFQYYREEENGRGNFPPRFSGLQFPNYSSELNVNALELDDSALYLCASSPQTYEQYFGPGTRLTVT.

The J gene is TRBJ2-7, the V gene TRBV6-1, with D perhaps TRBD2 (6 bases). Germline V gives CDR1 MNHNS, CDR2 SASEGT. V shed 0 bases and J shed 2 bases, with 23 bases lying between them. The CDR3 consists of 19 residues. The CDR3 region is CASSEAHPVGGRIPYEQYF. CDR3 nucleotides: TGTGCCAGCAGTGAAGCCCACCCGGTCGGGGGTCGAATTCCCTACGAGCAGTACTTC.

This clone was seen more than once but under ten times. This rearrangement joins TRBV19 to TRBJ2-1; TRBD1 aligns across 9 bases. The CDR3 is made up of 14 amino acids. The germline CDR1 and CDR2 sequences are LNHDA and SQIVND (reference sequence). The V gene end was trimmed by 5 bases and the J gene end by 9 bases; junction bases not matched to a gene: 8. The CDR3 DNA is TGTGCCAGTAGTCCGGGACAGGGCCCAATTGAGCAGTTCTTC. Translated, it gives CASSPGQGPIEQFF.

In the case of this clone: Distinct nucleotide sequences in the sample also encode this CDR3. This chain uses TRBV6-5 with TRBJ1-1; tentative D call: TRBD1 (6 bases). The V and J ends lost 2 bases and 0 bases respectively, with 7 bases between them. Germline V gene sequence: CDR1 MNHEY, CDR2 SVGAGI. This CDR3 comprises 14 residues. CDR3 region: CASSYRGMNTEAFF. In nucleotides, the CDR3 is TGTGCCAGCAGTTACAGGGGGATGAACACTGAAGCTTTCTTT.

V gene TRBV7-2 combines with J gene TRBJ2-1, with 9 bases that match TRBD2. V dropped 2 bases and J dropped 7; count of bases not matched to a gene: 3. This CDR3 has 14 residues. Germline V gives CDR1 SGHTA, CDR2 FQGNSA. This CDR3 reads CASSLLAGPNEQFF. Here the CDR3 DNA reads TGTGCCAGCAGCTTACTAGCGGGACCTAATGAGCAGTTCTTC. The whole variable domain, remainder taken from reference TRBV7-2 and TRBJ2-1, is GAGVSQSPSNKVTEKGKDVELRCDPISGHTALYWYRQSLGQGLEFLIYFQGNSAPDKSGLPSDRFSAERTGGSVSTLTIQRTQQEDSAVYLCASSLLAGPNEQFFGPGTRLTVL.

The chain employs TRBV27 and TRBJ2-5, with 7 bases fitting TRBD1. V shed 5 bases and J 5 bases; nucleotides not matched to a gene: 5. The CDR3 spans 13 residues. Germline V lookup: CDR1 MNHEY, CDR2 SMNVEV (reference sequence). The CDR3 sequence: CASSHRGKETQYF. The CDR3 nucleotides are TGTGCCAGCAGTCACAGGGGTAAGGAGACCCAGTACTTC.

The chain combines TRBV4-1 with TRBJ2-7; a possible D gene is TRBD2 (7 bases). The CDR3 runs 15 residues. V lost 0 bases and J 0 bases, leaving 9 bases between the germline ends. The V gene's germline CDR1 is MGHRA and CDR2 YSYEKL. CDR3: CASSQDGGASYEQYF. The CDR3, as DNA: TGCGCCAGCAGCCAAGATGGGGGGGCCTCCTACGAGCAGTACTTC.

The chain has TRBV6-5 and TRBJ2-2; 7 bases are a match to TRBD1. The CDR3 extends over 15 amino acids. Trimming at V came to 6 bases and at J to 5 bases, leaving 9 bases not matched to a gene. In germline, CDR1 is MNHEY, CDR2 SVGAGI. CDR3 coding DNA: TGTGCCAGCAGACTTGGGACAGTAACTACCGGGGAGCTGTTTTTT. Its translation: CASRLGTVTTGELFF.

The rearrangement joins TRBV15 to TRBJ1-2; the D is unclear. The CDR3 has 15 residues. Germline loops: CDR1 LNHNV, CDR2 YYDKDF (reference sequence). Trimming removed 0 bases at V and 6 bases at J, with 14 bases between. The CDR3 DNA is TGTGCCACCAGCAGAGATCCCCGGATGAGCGATGGCTACACCTTC. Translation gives CATSRDPRMSDGYTF.

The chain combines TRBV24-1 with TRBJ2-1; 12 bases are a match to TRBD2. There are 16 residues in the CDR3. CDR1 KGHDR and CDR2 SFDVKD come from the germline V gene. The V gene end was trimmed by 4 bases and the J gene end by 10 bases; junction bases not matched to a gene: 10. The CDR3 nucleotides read TGTGCCACCAGTGAGCTGACTAGCGGGAGTTTAGGGGAGCAGTTCTTC. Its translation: CATSELTSGSLGEQFF.

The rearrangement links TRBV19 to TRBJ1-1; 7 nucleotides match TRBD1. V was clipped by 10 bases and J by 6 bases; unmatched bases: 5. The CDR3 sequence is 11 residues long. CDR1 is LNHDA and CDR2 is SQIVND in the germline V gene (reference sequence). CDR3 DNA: TGTGCCACCCGCGGGACAGCTGAAGCTTTCTTT. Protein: CATRGTAEAFF.

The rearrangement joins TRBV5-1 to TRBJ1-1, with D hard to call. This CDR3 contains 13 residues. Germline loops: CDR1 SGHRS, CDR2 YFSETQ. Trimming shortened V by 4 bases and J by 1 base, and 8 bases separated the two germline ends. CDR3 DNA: TGCGCCAGCAGCATCACAAGGAACACTGAAGCTTTCTTT. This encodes CASSITRNTEAFF.

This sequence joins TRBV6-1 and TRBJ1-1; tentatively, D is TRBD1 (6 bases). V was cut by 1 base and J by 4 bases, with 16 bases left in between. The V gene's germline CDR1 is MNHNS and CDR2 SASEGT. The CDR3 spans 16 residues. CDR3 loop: CASSEVTGRGGTEAFF. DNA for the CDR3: TGTGCCAGCAGTGAAGTCACAGGGCGCGGGGGCACTGAAGCTTTCTTT.

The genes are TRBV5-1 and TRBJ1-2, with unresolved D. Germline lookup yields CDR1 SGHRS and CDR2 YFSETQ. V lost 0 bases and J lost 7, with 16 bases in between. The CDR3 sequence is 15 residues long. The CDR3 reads CASSLGSPREGGYTF. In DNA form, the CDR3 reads TGCGCCAGCAGCTTGGGGAGTCCTCGGGAGGGTGGCTACACCTTC.

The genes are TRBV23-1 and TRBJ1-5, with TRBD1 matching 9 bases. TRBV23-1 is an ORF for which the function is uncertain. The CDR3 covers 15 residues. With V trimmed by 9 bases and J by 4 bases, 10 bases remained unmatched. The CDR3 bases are TGCGCCAGTGCAGGCTGGGACAGGGAAAATCAGCCCCAGCATTTT. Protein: CASAGWDRENQPQHF.